This T cell receptor (beta chain) was captured by sequencing in a study of cytomegalovirus exposure and HLA in healthy donors. Both 60 Vbeta primers and 13 Jbeta primers went into the PCR. The protocol was immunoSEQ multiplex PCR, while the TCRdb copy is restricted to in-frame clones and leaves out a portion. The repertoire holds around 200,000 clones, with about 89% as singletons. V shed 5 bases and J shed 0 bases, with 11 bases lying between them. The germline CDR1 and CDR2 sequences are SSHAT and FNYEAQ (reference sequence). The CDR3 sequence is 15 residues long. Study findings and constraints: Cytomegalovirus association was assigned to about 150 TCR beta chains. Most of the TCR beta V segments (in an earlier analysis) were productive either about 90% or about 30% of the time.

This clone came up once. Its antigen remains unidentified. The clonotype comes from a woman in her late teens or twenties in good health and CMV-seronegative. V gene TRBV7-7 combines with J gene TRBJ2-1; possible D gene TRBD1, 6 bases. Sequencing was performed on PBMCs. The CDR3 loop reads CASSQLGGSYNEQFF. For the CDR3, the DNA is TGTGCCAGCAGCCAACTAGGGGGCTCCTACAATGAGCAGTTCTTC.